These 7 T cell receptor beta chains were sequenced from one sample in a study of blood T cell repertoires in COVID-19. Produced via immunoSEQ multiplex PCR; TCRdb's table is partial and in-frame only. Counted here are 100,000 or so clones, about 90% occurring once; the ten biggest clones make up roughly 3.9%. The material sequenced was peripheral blood. These receptors originate from a woman aged 45-59 years in a cohort sampled during active COVID-19.

The chain employs TRBV30 and TRBJ1-1; D perhaps matches TRBD1 (6 bases). From germline, CDR1 is GTSNPN and CDR2 SVGIG (reference sequence). This CDR3 comprises 16 residues. Trimming left V 3 bases short and J 8 bases short, with 25 bases between. The CDR3 loop reads CAWRLRDKGRRGEAFF. The CDR3 DNA reads TGTGCCTGGAGACTCCGGGACAAGGGCCGTCGGGGAGAAGCTTTCTTT.

This chain uses TRBV5-1 with TRBJ1-3, with D tentatively TRBD1 (6 bases). V was trimmed by 4 bases and J by 0 bases, leaving 17 bases between them. CDR3 length: 17 amino acids. CDR1 is SGHRS and CDR2 is YFSETQ in the germline V gene. The DNA of the CDR3 is TGCGCCAGCAGCCTATCCCCGGGACAAAACTCTGGAAACACCATATATTTT. It translates to CASSLSPGQNSGNTIYF.

J is TRBJ1-2 and V is TRBV6-5, with TRBD1 matching 10 bases. This CDR3 contains 14 residues. Germline CDR1 is MNHEY and CDR2 is SVGAGI. The CDR3 spells CATASGTGDYGYTF. The DNA for the CDR3 is TGTGCAACCGCGTCAGGGACAGGGGACTATGGCTACACCTTC.

The gene calls are TRBV7-2 and TRBJ2-7; D remains ambiguous. The CDR3 is made up of 15 amino acids. The V gene's germline CDR1 is SGHTA and CDR2 FQGNSA. V was shortened by 9 bases and J by 2 bases, with 20 bases between the two germline ends. The CDR3 here is CASTVGWNPAYEQYF. As DNA, the CDR3 is TGTGCCAGTACTGTGGGCTGGAACCCGGCCTACGAGCAGTACTTC. Using reference TRBV7-2 and TRBJ2-7 for the parts outside the CDR3, the full variable domain is GAGVSQSPSNKVTEKGKDVELRCDPISGHTALYWYRQSLGQGLEFLIYFQGNSAPDKSGLPSDRFSAERTGGSVSTLTIQRTQQEDSAVYLCASTVGWNPAYEQYFGPGTRLTVT.

The V gene is TRBV6-2 or TRBV6-3, the J gene TRBJ1-5, with 7 nucleotides matching TRBD1. Germline CDR1 is MNHEY and CDR2 is SVGEGT. V shed 5 bases, J shed 5 bases, and the junction held 6 bases outside the gene matches. The length of the CDR3 is 14 residues. The CDR3 protein is CASSPGQTYQPQHF. The DNA of the CDR3 is TGTGCCAGCAGTCCGGGACAGACTTATCAGCCCCAGCATTTT.

The V and J genes are TRBV6-5 and TRBJ2-1; D gene uncertain. The V end was cut by 6 bases, the J end by 8 bases, with 14 bases between. The CDR3 consists of 13 residues. Germline V gene lookup returns CDR1 MNHEY and CDR2 SVGAGI. The CDR3 reads CASRTLHRDEQFF. The CDR3 coding sequence is TGTGCCAGCAGAACACTACATCGCGATGAGCAGTTCTTC.

The chain couples TRBV5-5 to TRBJ2-7; a weak D match, TRBD1 (5 bases). The CDR3 is made up of 13 amino acids. Germline V CDR1 and CDR2: SGHKS, YYEKEE (reference sequence). Trimming stripped 2 bases from V and 4 bases from J, with 10 bases between. The CDR3: CASSFAGAYEQYF. DNA for the CDR3: TGTGCCAGCAGCTTCGCTGGGGCTTACGAGCAGTACTTC.